The T cell receptor (beta chain) described here comes from a study of blood T cells in healthy people across ages. Study conclusions and caveats: Age brought a roughly linear fall in TCR beta diversity measured per million T cells. Donor CMV infection status was unknown, possibly confounding age-related changes in expanded clonotypes.

Those donating, healthy Caucasian individuals from Russia, were aged about 6 to 100. Germline assignment: CDR1 MNHEY and CDR2 SVGEGT. The CDR3 totals 12 residues. Alongside a J-beta primer mix, a sample-barcoded 5' primer served in a second PCR lasting roughly 7 to 11 cycles. TCRdb fed the 5' RACE reads into MiXCR, producing one record per CDR3 protein. In the table there are more than 1 million distinct CDR3 sequences, 45% of which are singletons. This clonotype came up many times. Its antigen remains unknown. Sequenced input: blood. The source is a woman aged 55-70 years in good health. The chain carries TRBV6-2 or TRBV6-3 and TRBJ2-5; TRBD2 might be the D (5 bases). The tail of the sequence fits TRBJ2-3 better, so the J call may be wrong. CDR3 loop: CASSYVGETQYF. The CDR3 DNA reads TGTGCCAGCAGTTACGTTGGGGAGACGCAGTATTTT.